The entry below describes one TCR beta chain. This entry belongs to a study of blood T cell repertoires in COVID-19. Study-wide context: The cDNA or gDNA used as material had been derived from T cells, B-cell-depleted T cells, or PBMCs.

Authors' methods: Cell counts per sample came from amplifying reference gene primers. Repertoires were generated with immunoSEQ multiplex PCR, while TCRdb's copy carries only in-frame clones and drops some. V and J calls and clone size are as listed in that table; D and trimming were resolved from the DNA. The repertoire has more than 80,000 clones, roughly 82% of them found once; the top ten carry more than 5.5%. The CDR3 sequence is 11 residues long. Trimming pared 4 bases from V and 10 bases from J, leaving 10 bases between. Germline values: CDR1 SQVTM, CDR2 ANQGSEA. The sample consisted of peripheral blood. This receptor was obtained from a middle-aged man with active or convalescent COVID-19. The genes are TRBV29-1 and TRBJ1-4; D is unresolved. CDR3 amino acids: CSVVDYGKLFF. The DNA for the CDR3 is TGCAGCGTTGTTGACTACGGAAAACTGTTTTTT.